This is a list of T cell receptor beta chains from one sample in a study of blood T cell repertoires in COVID-19. TCRdb keeps only in-frame clones here, not all; method: immunoSEQ multiplex PCR. The sample contains about 220,000 clones, 80% to 90% of which appear only once. Sequencing used peripheral blood. These receptors came from a man in his forties who had recovered from COVID-19. CDR3s include the opening cysteine and the closing phenylalanine or tryptophan. Each record gives: D gene, V gene, J gene, CDR3 length, clone size, CDR3 protein, CDR3 DNA. D genes are given only for firm matches. Clone size appears in some rows only: once, few, many, or a class for an expanded clone.

NA,TRBV5-6,TRBJ2-2,15,few,CASSLYGRNTGELFF,TGTGCCAGCAGCTTGTACGGGAGGAACACCGGGGAGCTGTTTTTT
TRBD1,TRBV5-1,TRBJ2-3,16,NA,CASSRGDRGRTDTQYF,TGCGCCAGCAGCAGAGGGGACAGGGGGCGAACAGATACGCAGTATTTT
NA,TRBV19,TRBJ2-5,14,NA,CASSTDVGGETQYF,TGTGCCAGTAGTACGGACGTCGGCGGGGAGACCCAGTACTTC
TRBD2,TRBV10-2,TRBJ2-5,19,NA,CASSERAPTGAGGGETQYF,TGCGCCAGCAGTGAGCGAGCCCCTACTGGTGCGGGGGGTGGTGAGACCCAGTACTTC
NA,TRBV7-2,TRBJ2-7,15,NA,CASSSSSQRQDEQYF,TGTGCCAGCAGCTCCAGCTCTCAAAGACAGGACGAGCAGTACTTC
TRBD1,TRBV7-9,TRBJ1-1,14,NA,CASSFQGADTEAFF,TGTGCCAGCAGCTTTCAGGGGGCGGACACTGAAGCTTTCTTT
TRBD1,TRBV10-3,TRBJ2-6,18,once,CAISEPGTGISGANVLTF,TGTGCCATCAGTGAGCCGGGGACAGGGATCTCTGGGGCCAACGTCCTGACTTTC
TRBD2,TRBV6-2/TRBV6-3,TRBJ2-1,18,NA,CASSYSRAARLALNEQFF,TGTGCCAGCAGTTACTCACGGGCTGCGCGACTAGCGCTCAATGAGCAGTTCTTC
NA,TRBV7-2,TRBJ2-6,17,NA,CASSLAARASGANVLTF,TGTGCCAGCAGCTTAGCGGCCAGGGCCTCTGGGGCCAACGTCCTGACTTTC
NA,TRBV5-1,TRBJ1-5,14,few,CASSLDGRRQPQHF,TGCGCCAGCAGCTTGGATGGGAGGAGGCAGCCCCAGCATTTT
NA,TRBV11-3,TRBJ2-1,14,NA,CASSLDAPGTEQFF,TGTGCCAGCAGCTTAGATGCGCCCGGGACAGAGCAGTTCTTC
TRBD1,TRBV7-8,TRBJ1-4,15,NA,CASSTRTGGDEKLFF,TGTGCCAGCAGCACCAGGACAGGGGGCGATGAAAAACTGTTTTTT
TRBD1,TRBV12-3/TRBV12-4,TRBJ2-7,13,NA,CASSLAGGFEQYF,TGTGCCAGCAGTTTGGCAGGGGGCTTCGAGCAGTACTTC
NA,TRBV29-1,TRBJ1-5,14,NA,CSAPRCRESQPQHF,TGCAGCGCCCCCAGGTGTCGGGAGAGTCAGCCCCAGCATTTT